This T cell receptor (beta chain) stems from a study of T cell changes during pregnancy in multiple sclerosis. Profiled with immunoSEQ multiplex PCR; TCRdb holds only in-frame clones, not every one. Of 65,000 to 90,000 clones listed, 92% are singletons. The sequenced sample was peripheral blood, obtained in the second trimester of pregnancy. The sequence derives from a female donor with multiple sclerosis, enrolled in a pregnancy study.

CDR3 nucleotides: TGTGCCAGCAGTCTCCCGACTTTAGCGGGAGTAAAGAATGAGCAGTTCTTC. It yields the protein CASSLPTLAGVKNEQFF. V and J are TRBV28 and TRBJ2-1, with 9 nucleotides matching TRBD2. CDR3 length: 17 residues. Germline V gene lookup returns CDR1 MDHEN and CDR2 SYDVKM. With 5 bases clipped from V and 7 bases from J, the junction kept 15 bases outside the gene matches.